The 25 T cell receptor beta chains given below trace back to one sample, sequenced in a study of CD8 T cells in Susac syndrome. Random hexamers were used to reverse transcribe about 0.45 to 1 ug of RNA. TCRdb analysed the immunoSEQ multiplex PCR reads with MiXCR anew, one entry per CDR3 protein. The sample has roughly 200,000 distinct CDR3 sequences, 85% to 95% seen once; the top ten hold 0.15% to 0.2%. Sequencing input: CD8+ T cells from PBMCs. The receptors were gathered from a human donor with multiple sclerosis.

J is TRBJ2-3 and V is TRBV4-1; unclear D gene. The CDR3 loop spans 17 amino acids. Germline V gives CDR1 MGHRA, CDR2 YSYEKL. V dropped 0 bases and J dropped 2 bases, with 15 bases sitting between them. The CDR3 nucleotides read TGCGCCAGCAGCCAAGAACCCTACCAGCCCTACACAGATACGCAGTATTTT. This translates into CASSQEPYQPYTDTQYF.

The chain employs TRBV27 and TRBJ2-1; TRBD2 agrees at 11 bases. Germline CDR1 reads MNHEY; CDR2 reads SMNVEV (reference sequence). V lost 7 bases to trimming and J lost 6 bases; unmatched junction nucleotides: 5. This CDR3 contains 14 residues. The DNA for the CDR3 is TGTGCCAGCACTAGCGGGGGGTACTCCAATGAGCAGTTCTTC. Amino acid sequence: CASTSGGYSNEQFF.

This chain joins TRBV7-9 and TRBJ2-7; D unresolved. The germline V gene encodes CDR1 SEHNR and CDR2 FQNEAQ (reference sequence). The ends were cut back, 6 bases at V and 6 bases at J, with 12 bases in the middle. The CDR3 has 12 amino acids. CDR3 residues: CASSSRTAEQYF. In DNA form, the CDR3 reads TGTGCCAGCAGTTCCCGTACTGCCGAGCAGTACTTC.

This chain joins TRBV7-2 and TRBJ1-2; D is unclear. The CDR3 contains 12 residues. In germline, CDR1 is SGHTA, CDR2 FQGNSA. V was shortened by 5 bases and J by 6 bases, with 10 bases between the two germline ends. The CDR3 nucleotides are TGTGCCAGCAGCCAGGAAAGAAATGGCTACACCTTC. Translation gives CASSQERNGYTF.

The V and J genes are TRBV6-6 and TRBJ1-1, with D hard to call. Germline loops: CDR1 MNHNY, CDR2 SVGAGI (reference sequence). V lost 3 bases, J lost 2 bases, and 10 bases lay in between. The CDR3 is 14 residues long. DNA of the CDR3: TGTGCCAGCAGTTATGGGGAGCCCAACACTGAAGCTTTCTTT. Translating gives CASSYGEPNTEAFF.

V is TRBV15 and J is TRBJ2-1, with 12 bases that match TRBD2. The CDR3 has 15 amino acids. V lost 1 base to trimming and J lost 8 bases; unmatched junction nucleotides: 3. CDR1 LNHNV and CDR2 YYDKDF come from the germline V gene (reference sequence). The CDR3 sequence is CATSRGLAGVDEQFF. CDR3 bases: TGTGCCACCAGCAGAGGACTAGCGGGGGTCGATGAGCAGTTCTTC.

This clonotype has a single count. The gene calls are TRBV20-1 and TRBJ2-3, with 10 bases that match TRBD1. V lost 2 bases and J lost 3; bases outside the gene matches: 8. There are 16 residues in the CDR3. Germline loops: CDR1 DFQATT, CDR2 SNEGSKA (reference sequence). The CDR3 loop reads CSARPGTGEGTDTQYF. The CDR3 nucleotides are TGCAGTGCTAGACCTGGGACAGGGGAGGGAACAGATACGCAGTATTTT.

The CDR3 is CASSPSGEEETQYF. The CDR3 DNA sequence: TGTGCCAGCAGCCCCTCCGGGGAGGAAGAGACCCAGTACTTC. The V and J genes are TRBV13 and TRBJ2-5; D is perhaps TRBD2 (6 bases). The V gene's germline CDR1 is PRHDT and CDR2 FYEKMQ (reference sequence). CDR3 length equals 14 residues. Trimming removed 5 bases from V and 3 bases from J, with 13 bases in between.

The chain joins TRBV18 to TRBJ2-1, with no clear D. The J call may not be correct, given that the DNA end is closer to TRBJ2-7. CDR3 length: 15 amino acids. Per germline, CDR1 KGHSH and CDR2 LQKENI. The CDR3 sequence is CASSPIPAPSYEQYF. The CDR3 DNA reads as TGTGCCAGCTCACCGATTCCCGCCCCCTCCTACGAGCAGTACTTC.

This rearrangement joins TRBV23-1 to TRBJ2-7; 12 nucleotides match TRBD1. TRBV23-1 has ORF status, its function being uncertain. V shed 9 bases, J shed 4 bases, and the junction held 7 bases outside the gene matches. This CDR3 has 14 amino acids. The CDR3, as DNA: TGCGCCAGTTGCCGGGACAGGGGGCTATACGAGCAGTACTTC. As protein: CASCRDRGLYEQYF.

The J gene is TRBJ2-7, the V gene TRBV20-1; 10 nucleotides line up with TRBD2. The germline V gene encodes CDR1 DFQATT and CDR2 SNEGSKA (reference sequence). The J segment lost 0 bases and the V segment lost 5 bases, leaving 4 bases of the junction unmatched. This CDR3 has 14 amino acids. The CDR3 protein is CSAYTSGDSYEQYF. In DNA form, the CDR3 reads TGCAGTGCTTACACTAGCGGGGACTCCTACGAGCAGTACTTC.

The V gene is TRBV29-1, the J gene TRBJ1-2; no definite D call. The CDR3 runs to 13 residues. The germline V gene has CDR1 SQVTM and CDR2 ANQGSEA. Trimming removed 0 bases at V and 8 bases at J, with 13 bases between. The DNA of the CDR3 is TGCAGCGTTGAAGAATCTGGGCTACCGGGCTACACCTTC. Its protein is CSVEESGLPGYTF.

The chain employs TRBV20-1 and TRBJ2-7; 11 nucleotides align to TRBD1. Germline V lookup: CDR1 DFQATT, CDR2 SNEGSKA (reference sequence). Trimming took 0 bases from V and 5 from J; bases not matched to a gene: 9. The CDR3 has 16 residues. CDR3 DNA: TGCAGTGCTAGAGATCTGGGGGACAGGGGGTTCAACGAGCAGTACTTC. Its protein product is CSARDLGDRGFNEQYF.

This sequence joins TRBV20-1 and TRBJ2-2, with D unresolved. V gave up 3 bases and J gave up 6 bases, with 8 bases separating them. Germline CDR1 reads DFQATT; CDR2 reads SNEGSKA (reference sequence). The CDR3 is made up of 12 amino acids. The CDR3 coding sequence is TGCAGTGCTAGTACGCTAGCCGGGGAGCTGTTTTTT. As protein: CSASTLAGELFF.

The chain combines TRBV27 with TRBJ1-2, with TRBD1 as a possible D gene (5 bases). The germline V gene has CDR1 MNHEY and CDR2 SMNVEV (reference sequence). This CDR3 has 12 residues. CDR3 DNA sequence: TGTGCTAGCTTCGGCAGGGAAGGTGGCTACACCTTC. The encoded protein is CASFGREGGYTF.

This clonotype came up once. This chain connects TRBV20-1 to TRBJ2-1; TRBD2 matches 8 bases. CDR1 and CDR2 from the germline V gene are DFQATT and SNEGSKA (reference sequence). There are 15 residues in the CDR3. The V segment lost 7 bases and the J segment 1 base; nucleotides outside the gene matches: 9. Here the CDR3 reads CSGMDSGSSYNEQFF. CDR3 in DNA: TGCAGTGGTATGGACAGCGGGAGTTCCTACAATGAGCAGTTCTTC.

The chain is built from TRBV21-1 and TRBJ2-7. TRBV21-1 is labeled a pseudogene. The CDR3 consists of 15 residues. In DNA, the CDR3 is TGTGCCAGCAGCAAAGCGCGATCGAACTCCTACGAGCAGTACTTC. As protein: CASSKARSNSYEQYF.

The chain combines TRBV7-2 with TRBJ2-1; D not resolved. CDR3 length: 15 residues. The ends were cut back, 2 bases at V and 9 bases at J, with 17 bases in the middle. CDR1 SGHTA and CDR2 FQGNSA come from the germline V gene. The CDR3 nucleotides read TGTGCCAGCAGCTTACCCCCCGGCATAGGGCCTGAGCAGTTCTTC. Its protein is CASSLPPGIGPEQFF.

This chain uses TRBV3-1 with TRBJ2-2; 10 positions agree with TRBD2. CDR3 length equals 17 residues. Germline-derived CDR1 and CDR2 are LGHDT and YNNKEL (reference sequence). The trim removed 0 bases at V and 6 bases at J, leaving 7 bases unmatched. CDR3 DNA sequence: TGTGCCAGCAGCCAAGATGTCCTAGCGGGAGACGCCGGGGAGCTGTTTTTT. It is translated as CASSQDVLAGDAGELFF.

The CDR3 protein is CASTWAGVVDTQYF. In nucleotides, the CDR3 is TGTGCCAGCACCTGGGCGGGAGTAGTAGATACGCAGTATTTT. This chain links TRBV7-8 with TRBJ2-3; TRBD2 agrees at 7 bases. The CDR3 sequence is 14 residues long. V lost 7 bases, J lost 5 bases, and 9 bases stayed unmatched. Germline CDR1 reads SGHVS; CDR2 reads FQNEAQ.

The rearrangement joins TRBV20-1 to TRBJ1-1; D unclear. V lost 2 bases and J 3 bases, leaving 10 bases between the germline ends. The CDR3 is made up of 13 amino acids. Germline values: CDR1 DFQATT, CDR2 SNEGSKA (reference sequence). DNA for the CDR3: TGCAGTGCTAGAAAACCGGGATACACTGAAGCTTTCTTT. Translating it yields CSARKPGYTEAFF.

The gene calls are TRBV12-3 or TRBV12-4 and TRBJ2-3; no clear D. This CDR3 has 15 residues. The V gene lost 4 bases and the J gene lost 1 base, with 12 bases spanning the gap. The CDR3 loop reads CASSSGRPRTDTQYF. CDR3 bases: TGTGCCAGCAGTTCGGGCCGCCCGCGCACAGATACGCAGTATTTT.

This clonotype was seen just once. The chain has TRBV20-1 and TRBJ2-7, with D possibly being TRBD2 (5 bases). Germline assignment: CDR1 DFQATT and CDR2 SNEGSKA (reference sequence). The CDR3 has 12 amino acids. V gave up 3 bases and J gave up 3 bases, with 9 bases separating them. CDR3 amino acids: CSASSEGYEQYF. The DNA for the CDR3 is TGCAGTGCTAGCAGCGAGGGCTACGAGCAGTACTTC.

The genes are TRBV9 and TRBJ2-7; D gene ambiguous. Per the germline V gene, CDR1 is SGDLS and CDR2 is YYNGEE. CDR3 size: 15 residues. The V end lost 0 bases, the J end lost 3 bases, and 13 bases lay between the germline ends. The chain's CDR3 is CASSVADGSLYEQYF. The CDR3 DNA sequence: TGTGCCAGCAGCGTAGCGGACGGATCCCTCTACGAGCAGTACTTC.

V and J are TRBV7-9 and TRBJ1-1, with 7 nucleotides matching TRBD1. With 5 bases clipped from V and 2 bases from J, the junction kept 8 bases outside the gene matches. The length of the CDR3 is 15 residues. CDR1 and CDR2 from the germline V gene are SEHNR and FQNEAQ (reference sequence). The CDR3 spells CASSGTGQRNTEAFF. The CDR3, as DNA: TGTGCCAGCAGCGGAACGGGACAGAGAAACACTGAAGCTTTCTTT.